This T cell receptor beta chain was found in a study of T-cell memory formation after mild COVID-19. CDR1 SQVTM and CDR2 ANQGSEA come from the germline V gene. V was trimmed by 3 bases and J by 0 bases, leaving 10 bases between them. The CDR3 consists of 14 residues. Barcoded TCR alpha and TCR beta cDNA libraries with UMIs came from 5'RACE using constant-segment primers. MiXCR was run by TCRdb on the 5' RACE reads, yielding one entry per CDR3 protein. Among over 150,000 distinct CDR3 sequences listed, less than 20% were seen once. This clonotype appeared a few times. The sequencing input was PBMCs or a T cell subset sorted from them (not recorded which). This chain links TRBV29-1 with TRBJ2-3, with D perhaps TRBD1 (5 bases). The TCR originated in a man younger than 30 who had mild COVID-19 (a few samples of this study predate the infection). Cell type and time point are not known. The CDR3 reads CSVEDGASTDTQYF. The CDR3 coding sequence is TGCAGCGTTGAGGATGGGGCGAGCACAGATACGCAGTATTTT.